This T cell receptor beta chain was identified in a study of prognosis after radiotherapy for stage I lung cancer. Whole-study context: Some 14 of the patients presented with newly diagnosed primary stage I lung tumors; several had oligometastatic NSCLC following surgical resection of the primary tumor. The non-small cell lung cancer patients were all considered medically inoperable, with comorbidities accounting for this in about twelve of them.

From genomic DNA, TCR beta CDR3 was amplified by two-round multiplex PCR. Gene-specific TRBV and TRBJ primers were used in PCR round one. Universal primers were what the second PCR round used. TCRdb redid the calling of the multiplex PCR reads with MiXCR, one entry per CDR3 protein. The data contain about 59,000 distinct CDR3 sequences, more than 25% of them singletons. The blood draw at each of two time points yielded roughly 5.7 milliliters of peripheral blood. A word on this clonotype: At one end, the junction sequence differs from germline, possibly due to a read error.

The CDR3 consists of 17 residues. The germline gives CDR1 MNHNS, CDR2 SASEGT. The receptor's source is a donor over 45 with non-small cell lung cancer. This chain uses TRBV6-1 with TRBJ2-3; 7 nucleotides align to TRBD1. The sequencing here drew on PBMCs, taken before or after stereotactic body radiation therapy (not recorded which). CDR3 sequence reads: CASSPLLGTSGGDKQYF. In nucleotides, the CDR3 is TGTGCCAGCAGTCCCCTACTAGGGACCTCAGGGGGAGATAAGCAGTATTTT.